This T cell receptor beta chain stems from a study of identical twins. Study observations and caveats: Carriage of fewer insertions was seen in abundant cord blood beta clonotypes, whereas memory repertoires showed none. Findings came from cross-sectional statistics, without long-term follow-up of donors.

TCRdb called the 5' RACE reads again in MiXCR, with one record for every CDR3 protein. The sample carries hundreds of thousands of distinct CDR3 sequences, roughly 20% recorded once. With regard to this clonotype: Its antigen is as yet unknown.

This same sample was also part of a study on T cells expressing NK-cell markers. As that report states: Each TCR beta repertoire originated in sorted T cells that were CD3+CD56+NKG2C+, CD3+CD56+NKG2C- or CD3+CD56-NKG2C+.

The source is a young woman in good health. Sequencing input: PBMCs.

CDR3 region: CASSRGRGGETQYF. The CDR3 bases are TGTGCCAGCAGCCGAGGGCGGGGCGGAGAGACCCAGTACTTC. V usage is TRBV7-9 and J usage is TRBJ2-5; D possibly corresponds to TRBD2 (6 bases). This CDR3 spans 14 amino acids. Germline CDR1 SEHNR, CDR2 FQNEAQ (reference sequence). V lost 5 bases and J lost 4, with 14 bases in between.